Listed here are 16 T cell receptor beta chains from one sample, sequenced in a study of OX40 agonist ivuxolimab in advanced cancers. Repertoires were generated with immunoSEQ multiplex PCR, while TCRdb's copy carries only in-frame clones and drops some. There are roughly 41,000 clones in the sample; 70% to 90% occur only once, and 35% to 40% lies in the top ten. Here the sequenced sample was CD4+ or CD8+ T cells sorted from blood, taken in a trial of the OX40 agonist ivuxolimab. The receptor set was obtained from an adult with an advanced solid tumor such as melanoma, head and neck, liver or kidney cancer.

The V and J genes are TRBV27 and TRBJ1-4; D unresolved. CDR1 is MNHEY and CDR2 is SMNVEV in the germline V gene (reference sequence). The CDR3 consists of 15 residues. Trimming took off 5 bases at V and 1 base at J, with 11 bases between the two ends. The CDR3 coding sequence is TGTGCCAGCAGTGTCCGCTGGGGAACTAATGAAAAACTGTTTTTT. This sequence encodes CASSVRWGTNEKLFF.

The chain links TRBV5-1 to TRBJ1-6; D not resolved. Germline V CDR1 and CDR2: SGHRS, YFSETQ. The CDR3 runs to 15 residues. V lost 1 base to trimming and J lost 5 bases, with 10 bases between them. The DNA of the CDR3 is TGCGCCAGCAGCTTGAACAGCCCAGATAATTCACCCCTCCACTTT. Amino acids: CASSLNSPDNSPLHF.

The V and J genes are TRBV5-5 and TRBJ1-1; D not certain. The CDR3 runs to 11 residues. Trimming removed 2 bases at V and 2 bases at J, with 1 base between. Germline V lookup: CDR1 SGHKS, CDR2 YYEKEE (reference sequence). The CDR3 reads CASSFNTEAFF. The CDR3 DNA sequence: TGTGCCAGCAGCTTTAACACTGAAGCTTTCTTT.

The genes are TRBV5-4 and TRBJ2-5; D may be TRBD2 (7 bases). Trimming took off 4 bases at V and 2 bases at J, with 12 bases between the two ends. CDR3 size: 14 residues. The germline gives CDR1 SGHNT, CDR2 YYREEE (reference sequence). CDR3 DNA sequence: TGTGCCAGCAGCGACGGGGGGCGGCAAGAGACCCAGTACTTC. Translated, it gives CASSDGGRQETQYF.

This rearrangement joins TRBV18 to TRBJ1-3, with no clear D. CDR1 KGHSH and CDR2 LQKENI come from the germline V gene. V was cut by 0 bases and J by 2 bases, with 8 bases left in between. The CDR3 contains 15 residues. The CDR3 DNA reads TGTGCCAGCTCACCACCGTCGCAGCCTGGAAACACCATATATTTT. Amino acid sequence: CASSPPSQPGNTIYF.

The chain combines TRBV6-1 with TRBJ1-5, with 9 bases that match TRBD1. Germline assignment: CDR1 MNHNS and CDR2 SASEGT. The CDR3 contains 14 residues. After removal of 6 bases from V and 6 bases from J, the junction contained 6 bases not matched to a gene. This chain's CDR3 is CASSKTGGGQPQHF. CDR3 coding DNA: TGTGCCAGCAGCAAAACAGGGGGCGGTCAGCCCCAGCATTTT.

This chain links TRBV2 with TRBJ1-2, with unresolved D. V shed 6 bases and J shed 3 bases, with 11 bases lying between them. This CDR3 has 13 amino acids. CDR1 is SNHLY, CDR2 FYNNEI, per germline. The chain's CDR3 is CASSLEGDYGYTF. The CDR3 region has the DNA TGTGCCAGCAGCCTCGAGGGAGACTATGGCTACACCTTC.

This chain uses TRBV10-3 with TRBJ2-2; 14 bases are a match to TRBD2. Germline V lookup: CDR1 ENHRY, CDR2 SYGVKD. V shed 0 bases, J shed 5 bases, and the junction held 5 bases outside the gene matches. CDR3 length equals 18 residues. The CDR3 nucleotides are TGTGCCATCAGTGAGTCGGGACTAGCGGGAGATCGGACCGGGGAGCTGTTTTTT. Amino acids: CAISESGLAGDRTGELFF.

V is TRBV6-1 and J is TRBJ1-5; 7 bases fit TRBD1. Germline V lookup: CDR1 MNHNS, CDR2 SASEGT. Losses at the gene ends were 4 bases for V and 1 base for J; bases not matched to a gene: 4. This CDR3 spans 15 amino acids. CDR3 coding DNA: TGTGCCAGCAGTGGATTGGACAGGAGCAATCAGCCCCAGCATTTT. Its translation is CASSGLDRSNQPQHF.

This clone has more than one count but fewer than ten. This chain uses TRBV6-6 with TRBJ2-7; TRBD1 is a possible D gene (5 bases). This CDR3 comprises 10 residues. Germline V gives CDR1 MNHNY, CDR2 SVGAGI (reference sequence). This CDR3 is CVKPGFEQYF. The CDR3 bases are TGTGTCAAACCAGGGTTCGAGCAGTACTTC.

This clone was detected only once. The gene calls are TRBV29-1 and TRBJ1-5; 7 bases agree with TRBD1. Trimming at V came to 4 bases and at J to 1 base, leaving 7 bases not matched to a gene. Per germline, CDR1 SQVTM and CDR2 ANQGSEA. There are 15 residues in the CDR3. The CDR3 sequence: CSVGSAGGSNQPQHF. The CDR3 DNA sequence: TGCAGCGTTGGATCGGCAGGGGGAAGCAATCAGCCCCAGCATTTT.

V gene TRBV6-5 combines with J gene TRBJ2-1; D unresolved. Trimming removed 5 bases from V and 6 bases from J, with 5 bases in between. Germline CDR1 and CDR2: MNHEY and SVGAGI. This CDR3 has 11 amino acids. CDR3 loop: CASSEPNEQFF. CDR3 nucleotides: TGTGCCAGCAGTGAGCCCAATGAGCAGTTCTTC.

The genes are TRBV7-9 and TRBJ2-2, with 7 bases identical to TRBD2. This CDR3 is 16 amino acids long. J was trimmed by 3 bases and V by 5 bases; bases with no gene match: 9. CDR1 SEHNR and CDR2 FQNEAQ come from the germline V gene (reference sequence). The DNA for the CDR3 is TGTGCCAGCAGCCCGGGCATTGGGGGGGACACCGGGGAGCTGTTTTTT. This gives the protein CASSPGIGGDTGELFF.

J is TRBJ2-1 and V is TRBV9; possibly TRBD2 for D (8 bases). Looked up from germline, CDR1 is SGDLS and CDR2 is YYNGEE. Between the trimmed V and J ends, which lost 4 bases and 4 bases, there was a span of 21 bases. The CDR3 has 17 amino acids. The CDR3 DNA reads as TGTGCCAGCAGCACCCACGAGGGGGCGGGGGGTTACAATGAGCAGTTCTTC. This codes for CASSTHEGAGGYNEQFF.

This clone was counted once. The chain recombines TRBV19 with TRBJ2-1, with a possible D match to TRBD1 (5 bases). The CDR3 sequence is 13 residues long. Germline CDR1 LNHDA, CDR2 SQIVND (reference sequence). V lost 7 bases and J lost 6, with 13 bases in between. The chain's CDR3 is CASTRVDINEQFF. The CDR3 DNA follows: TGTGCCAGTACCAGAGTGGACATCAATGAGCAGTTCTTC.

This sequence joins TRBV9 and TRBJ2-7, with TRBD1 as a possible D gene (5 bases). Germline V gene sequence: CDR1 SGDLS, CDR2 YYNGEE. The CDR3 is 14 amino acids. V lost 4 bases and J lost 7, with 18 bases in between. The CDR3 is CASSQGGRVGEQYF. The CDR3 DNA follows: TGTGCCAGCAGCCAAGGCGGCAGGGTGGGAGAGCAGTACTTC.